A single sample is the source of the 21 T cell receptor beta chains below, sequenced in a study of shared T cell receptors in the human thymus. The protocol was immunoSEQ multiplex PCR, while the TCRdb copy is restricted to in-frame clones and leaves out a portion. The sample holds around 730,000 clones, roughly 85% seen once. These same records also appear under a second study, on human thymus T cells.

Sequencing was performed on thymocytes. Receptor source: a girl in the first two years of life with a congenital heart defect.

In the case of this clone: This sample also contains other DNA sequences that code for the same CDR3. This sequence joins TRBV7-6 and TRBJ1-5; possibly TRBD1 for D (5 bases). CDR3 length equals 14 residues. The V gene's germline CDR1 is SGHVS and CDR2 FNYEAQ. V lost 5 bases, J lost 1 base, and 9 bases lay in between. The CDR3 sequence: CASSLEGSNQPQHF. In nucleotides, the CDR3 is TGTGCCAGCAGCCTAGAGGGGAGCAATCAGCCCCAGCATTTT.

V is TRBV2 and J is TRBJ1-5, with 7 bases aligning to TRBD1. CDR1 and CDR2 (germline): SNHLY, FYNNEI. There are 15 residues in the CDR3. V lost 7 bases, J lost 4 bases, and 10 bases stayed unmatched. The CDR3 loop reads CASTYGTVGNQPQHF. In DNA form, the CDR3 reads TGTGCCAGCACCTATGGGACAGTTGGGAATCAGCCCCAGCATTTT.

This clone appeared a few times. Other DNA sequences in this specimen translate into the identical CDR3. This chain connects TRBV10-2 to TRBJ1-6; D perhaps matches TRBD1 (5 bases). V was trimmed by 9 bases and J by 6 bases, leaving 15 bases between them. From germline, CDR1 is WSHSY and CDR2 SAAADI. The CDR3 is 14 residues long. CDR3 nucleotide sequence: TGCGCCAGTCGTGGGGCACCCCCTAATTCACCCCTCCACTTT. This gives the protein CASRGAPPNSPLHF.

V usage is TRBV27 and J usage is TRBJ2-4; TRBD1 agrees at 10 bases. CDR3 size: 14 residues. Germline lookup yields CDR1 MNHEY and CDR2 SMNVEV (reference sequence). V lost 5 bases and J lost 6; bases outside the gene matches: 4. The CDR3 sequence: CASSVGQGRNIQYF. CDR3 nucleotides: TGTGCCAGCAGTGTGGGACAGGGGCGAAACATTCAGTACTTC.

V and J are TRBV25-1 and TRBJ1-3; 7 bases match TRBD1. The germline V gene encodes CDR1 MGHDK and CDR2 SYGVNS. The CDR3 runs 17 residues. V was pared by 10 bases and J by 0 bases, with 15 bases of the junction left unmatched. Here the CDR3 DNA reads TGTGCCAACCACCCCTCCGGGACAGAGCCCTCTGGAAACACCATATATTTT. It is translated as CANHPSGTEPSGNTIYF.

This rearrangement joins TRBV27 to TRBJ1-3; D ambiguous. The V end was cut by 5 bases, the J end by 0 bases, with 8 bases between. The germline gives CDR1 MNHEY, CDR2 SMNVEV (reference sequence). The CDR3 has 14 amino acids. The CDR3 reads CASSPATSGNTIYF. The CDR3 nucleotides read TGTGCCAGCAGTCCCGCTACCTCTGGAAACACCATATATTTT.

This chain uses TRBV28 with TRBJ2-1; 8 bases agree with TRBD1. Per germline, CDR1 MDHEN and CDR2 SYDVKM. This CDR3 is 15 amino acids long. V dropped 7 bases and J dropped 7; count of bases not matched to a gene: 12. CDR3 loop: CASIPQGAGRNEQFF. CDR3 nucleotide sequence: TGTGCCAGCATCCCCCAGGGGGCGGGTCGGAATGAGCAGTTCTTC.

This chain joins TRBV30 and TRBJ2-1, with 13 bases matching TRBD2. There are 14 residues in the CDR3. V trimming: 3 bases; J trimming: 11 bases; junction bases outside the gene matches: 7. CDR1 and CDR2 (germline): GTSNPN, SVGIG (reference sequence). In DNA, the CDR3 is TGTGCCTGGAGAACGGGACTAGCGGGGAGAAAGCAGTTCTTC. This codes for CAWRTGLAGRKQFF. Variable domain in full (rest from reference TRBV30 and TRBJ2-1): SQTIHQWPATLVQPVGSPLSLECTVEGTSNPNLYWYRQAAGRGLQLLFYSVGIGQISSEVPQNLSASRPQDRQFILSSKKLLLSDSGFYLCAWRTGLAGRKQFFGPGTRLTVL.

This chain's CDR3 is CASSPGLAGPVREETQYF. CDR3 nucleotide sequence: TGTGCCAGTAGTCCCGGACTAGCGGGGCCCGTTAGGGAAGAGACCCAGTACTTC. This rearrangement joins TRBV19 to TRBJ2-5; the match to TRBD2 covers 12 bases. V trimming: 5 bases; J trimming: 3 bases; junction bases outside the gene matches: 13. This CDR3 region has 18 residues. Germline CDR1 LNHDA, CDR2 SQIVND (reference sequence).

The CDR3 DNA is TGTGCCAGCAGCTCAGGTAGGCCCAGGGTGACCTACGAGCAGTACTTC. It is translated as CASSSGRPRVTYEQYF. The chain is built from TRBV2 and TRBJ2-7; D is possibly TRBD1 (5 bases). V lost 6 bases, J lost 2 bases, and 20 bases lay in between. CDR1 is SNHLY and CDR2 is FYNNEI in the germline V gene. This CDR3 is 16 amino acids long.

The chain joins TRBV11-2 to TRBJ2-5, with D unclear. The CDR3 extends over 15 amino acids. The germline V and J ends were trimmed by 5 bases and 3 bases, with 16 bases remaining between them. Germline assignment: CDR1 SGHAT and CDR2 FQNNGV. CDR3 amino acids: CASSHPEDREETQYF. The CDR3 DNA is TGTGCCAGCAGCCACCCCGAGGATAGAGAAGAGACCCAGTACTTC.

The genes are TRBV5-1 and TRBJ1-2; no firm D call. Trimming shortened V by 1 base and J by 0 bases, and 4 bases separated the two germline ends. CDR3 length: 13 residues. Germline V lookup: CDR1 SGHRS, CDR2 YFSETQ. This chain's CDR3 is CASSLRANYGYTF. CDR3 nucleotide sequence: TGCGCCAGCAGCTTGAGAGCTAACTATGGCTACACCTTC.

This clone was detected only a few times. The chain has TRBV4-1 and TRBJ1-2; D is uncertain. This CDR3 region has 17 residues. CDR1 is MGHRA, CDR2 YSYEKL, per germline. V gave up 0 bases and J gave up 7 bases, with 21 bases separating them. Written as DNA, the CDR3 is TGCGCCAGCAGCCAAGATCCTCGCGATTGGGCAGGTGGTGGCTACACCTTC. The encoded protein is CASSQDPRDWAGGGYTF.

The V gene is TRBV5-1, the J gene TRBJ2-7; a possible D gene is TRBD2 (6 bases). CDR3 length: 15 residues. Germline values: CDR1 SGHRS, CDR2 YFSETQ. Trimming pared 1 base from V and 2 bases from J, leaving 13 bases between. The CDR3 here is CASSLMPSVTYEQYF. The CDR3 DNA reads TGCGCCAGCAGCTTGATGCCTAGCGTTACCTACGAGCAGTACTTC.

The V and J genes are TRBV11-2 and TRBJ2-3; TRBD2 matches 8 bases. CDR3 length: 19 residues. The ends lost 5 bases at V and 6 bases at J; junction bases unmatched: 22. Germline loops: CDR1 SGHAT, CDR2 FQNNGV. CDR3: CASSPAPDSGLARLDTQYF. The CDR3 bases are TGTGCCAGCAGCCCGGCTCCCGACTCAGGACTAGCCCGGTTGGATACGCAGTATTTT.

CDR3 in DNA: TGTGCCAGCAGCTTAGCCGACAGGATATGGGAGAACACCGGGGAGCTGTTTTTT. Amino acids: CASSLADRIWENTGELFF. V usage is TRBV7-2 and J usage is TRBJ2-2, with D maybe TRBD1 (6 bases). There are 18 residues in the CDR3. The germline gives CDR1 SGHTA, CDR2 FQGNSA. V was clipped by 0 bases and J by 1 base, with 15 bases between them.

V is TRBV19 and J is TRBJ1-1; 9 positions agree with TRBD1. The CDR3 covers 15 residues. The V and J ends lost 7 bases and 1 base, in that order; junction bases with no gene match: 7. Germline CDR1 LNHDA, CDR2 SQIVND (reference sequence). The chain's CDR3 is CASNSTGGRNTEAFF. The CDR3 DNA reads as TGTGCCAGTAACTCCACAGGGGGCAGGAACACTGAAGCTTTCTTT. The full variable domain, its missing parts supplied by reference TRBV19 and TRBJ1-1, is DGGITQSPKYLFRKEGQNVTLSCEQNLNHDAMYWYRQDPGQGLRLIYYSQIVNDFQKGDIAEGYSVSREKKESFPLTVTSAQKNPTAFYLCASNSTGGRNTEAFFGQGTRLTVV.

V usage is TRBV6-5 and J usage is TRBJ1-2; 8 nucleotides agree with TRBD1. Losses at the gene ends were 6 bases for V and 5 bases for J; bases not matched to a gene: 5. Germline CDR1 reads MNHEY; CDR2 reads SVGAGI. This CDR3 contains 13 residues. The chain's CDR3 is CASSTRQGYGYTF. The CDR3 nucleotides are TGTGCCAGCAGCACAAGACAGGGGTATGGCTACACCTTC.

The V and J genes are TRBV4-2 and TRBJ1-6; 9 nucleotides agree with TRBD1. The germline gives CDR1 LGHNA, CDR2 YNFKEQ. The CDR3 length is 14 residues. Trimming took 7 bases from V and 8 from J; bases not matched to a gene: 6. This CDR3 is CASKLGQGYSPLHF. CDR3 in DNA: TGTGCCAGCAAACTGGGACAGGGTTATTCACCCCTCCACTTT.

The chain uses TRBV5-4 and TRBJ2-3, with TRBD2 matching over 11 bases. V shed 1 base, J shed 1 base, and the junction held 8 bases outside the gene matches. The length of the CDR3 is 18 residues. Germline V gene sequence: CDR1 SGHNT, CDR2 YYREEE (reference sequence). This CDR3 is CASSLSTSGGFGTDTQYF. In nucleotides, the CDR3 is TGTGCCAGCAGCTTGAGCACTAGCGGGGGTTTTGGCACAGATACGCAGTATTTT.

This clone showed up just a few times. The chain combines TRBV7-2 with TRBJ1-5; D perhaps matches TRBD1 (6 bases). CDR3 length equals 15 residues. Per the germline V gene, CDR1 is SGHTA and CDR2 is FQGNSA. V was shortened by 4 bases and J by 0 bases, with 10 bases between the two germline ends. The CDR3 nucleotides read TGTGCCAGCAGCTCCGGACAGCATAGCAATCAGCCCCAGCATTTT. It codes for CASSSGQHSNQPQHF.